The TCR beta chain under discussion was sequenced for a study of T cells in Graves' hyperthyroidism and ophthalmopathy. V shed 6 bases and J shed 4 bases, with 13 bases lying between them. There are 14 residues in the CDR3. This clonotype occurred many times. Template material for amplifying TCR beta CDR3 regions consisted of RNA transcripts. In the first-round RT-PCR of the TCR CDR3, the HTBI primer set was used. TCRdb re-analysed the multiplex PCR reads in MiXCR, keeping a single row per CDR3 protein. Here the sample spans some 460,000 distinct CDR3 sequences, approximately 14% being singletons. The V call is TRBV12-3 or TRBV12-4, the J call TRBJ1-5; D unresolved. Sequenced material: blood. The sequence was collected from a woman aged 18-29 years with Graves' hyperthyroidism. The DNA for the CDR3 is TGTGCCAGCAGGGACGGTCCATCAAATCAGCCCCAGCATTTT. Translated: CASRDGPSNQPQHF.